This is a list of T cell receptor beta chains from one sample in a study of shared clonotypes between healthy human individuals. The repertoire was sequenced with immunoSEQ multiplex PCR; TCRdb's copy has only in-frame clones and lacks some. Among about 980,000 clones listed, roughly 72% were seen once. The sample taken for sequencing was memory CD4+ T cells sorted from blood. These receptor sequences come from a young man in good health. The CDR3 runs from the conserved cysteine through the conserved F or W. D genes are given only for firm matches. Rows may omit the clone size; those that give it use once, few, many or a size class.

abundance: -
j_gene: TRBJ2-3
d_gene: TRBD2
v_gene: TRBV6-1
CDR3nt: TGTGCCAGCAGTCTCGGGGGGGGGACAGATACGCAGTATTTT
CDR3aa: CASSLGGGTDTQYF

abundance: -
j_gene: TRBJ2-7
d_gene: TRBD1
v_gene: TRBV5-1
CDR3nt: TGCGCCAGCAGCATCGCGACAGGGGGCTACGAGCAGTACTTC
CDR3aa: CASSIATGGYEQYF

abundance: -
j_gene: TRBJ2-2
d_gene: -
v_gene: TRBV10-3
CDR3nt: TGTGCCATCAGCGACGGGGTCGGGGAGCTGTTTTTT
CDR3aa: CAISDGVGELFF

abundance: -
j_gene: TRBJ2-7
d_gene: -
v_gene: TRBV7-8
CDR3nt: TGTGCCAGCAGCTTATTTCCGGGACGGGCCTACGAGCAGTACTTC
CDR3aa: CASSLFPGRAYEQYF

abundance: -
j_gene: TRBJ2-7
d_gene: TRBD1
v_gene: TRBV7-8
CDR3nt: TGTGCCAGCAGCACATCGACAGGGGGTCCCTACGAGCAGTACTTC
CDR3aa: CASSTSTGGPYEQYF

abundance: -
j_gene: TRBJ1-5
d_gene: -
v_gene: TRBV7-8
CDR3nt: TGTGCCAGCAGCTTCGGTAAGGCTAGCAATCAGCCCCAGCATTTT
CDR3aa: CASSFGKASNQPQHF

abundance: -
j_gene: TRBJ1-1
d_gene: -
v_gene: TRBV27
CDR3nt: TGTGCCAGCAGTCCCTATACTCTTTGGGGGGCGGAAGGGAACACTGAAGCTTTCTTT
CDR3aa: CASSPYTLWGAEGNTEAFF

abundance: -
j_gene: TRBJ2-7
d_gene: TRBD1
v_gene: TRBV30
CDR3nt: TGTGCCTGGAGTGTCCCCAACAGGGGGAACGAGCAGTACTTC
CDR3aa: CAWSVPNRGNEQYF

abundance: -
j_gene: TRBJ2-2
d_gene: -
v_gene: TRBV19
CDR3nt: TGTGCCAGTAGTAATTTTTGGGATGCCGGGGAGCTGTTTTTT
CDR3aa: CASSNFWDAGELFF

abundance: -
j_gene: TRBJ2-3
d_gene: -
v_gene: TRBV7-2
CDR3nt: TGTGCCAGCAGCTTTAGGATGCCAAACACAGATACGCAGTATTTT
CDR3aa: CASSFRMPNTDTQYF

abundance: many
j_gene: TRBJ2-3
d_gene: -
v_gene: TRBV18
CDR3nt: TGTGCCAGCTCACCTAACTCACCCACAGATACGCAGTATTTT
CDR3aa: CASSPNSPTDTQYF

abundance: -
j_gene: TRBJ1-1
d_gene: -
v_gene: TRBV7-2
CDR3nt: TGTGCCAGCAGCTCACAGGGAGGGACTGAAGCTTTCTTT
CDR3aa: CASSSQGGTEAFF

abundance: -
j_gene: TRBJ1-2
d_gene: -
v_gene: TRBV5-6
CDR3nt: TGTGCCAGCAGCGTGGACTATGGCTACACCTTC
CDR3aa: CASSVDYGYTF

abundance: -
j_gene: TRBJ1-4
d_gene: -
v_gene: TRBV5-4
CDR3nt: TGTGCCAGCAGCTTGGGGGACGGAGCAACTAATGAAAAACTGTTTTTT
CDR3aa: CASSLGDGATNEKLFF

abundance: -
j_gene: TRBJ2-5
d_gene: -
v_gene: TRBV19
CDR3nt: TGTGCCAGTGGTTTAAGGGGGGAGACCCAGTACTTC
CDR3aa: CASGLRGETQYF

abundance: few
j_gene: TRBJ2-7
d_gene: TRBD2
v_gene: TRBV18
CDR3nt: TGTGCCAGCTCACCCGGGACTATGACCTACGAGCAGTACTTC
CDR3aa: CASSPGTMTYEQYF